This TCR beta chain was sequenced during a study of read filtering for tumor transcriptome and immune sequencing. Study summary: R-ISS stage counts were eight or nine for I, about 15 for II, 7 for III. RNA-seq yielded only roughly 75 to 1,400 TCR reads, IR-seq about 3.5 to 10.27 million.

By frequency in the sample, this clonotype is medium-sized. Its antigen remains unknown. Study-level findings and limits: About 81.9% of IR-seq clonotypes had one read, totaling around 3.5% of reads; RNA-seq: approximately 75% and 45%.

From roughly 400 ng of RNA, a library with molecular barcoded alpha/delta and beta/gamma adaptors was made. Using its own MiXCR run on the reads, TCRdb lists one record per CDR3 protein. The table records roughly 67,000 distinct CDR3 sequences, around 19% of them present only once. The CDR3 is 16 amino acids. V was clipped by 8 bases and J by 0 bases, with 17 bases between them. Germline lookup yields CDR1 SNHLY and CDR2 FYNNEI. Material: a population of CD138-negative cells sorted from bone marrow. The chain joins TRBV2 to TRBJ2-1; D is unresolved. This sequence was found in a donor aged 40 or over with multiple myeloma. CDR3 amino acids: CASRLEDRSSYNEQFF. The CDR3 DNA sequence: TGTGCCAGCCGCCTCGAGGACCGTAGCTCCTACAATGAGCAGTTCTTC.